A single sample is the source of the 22 T cell receptor beta chains below, sequenced in a study of cytomegalovirus exposure and HLA in healthy donors. With 60 Vbeta and 13 Jbeta primers, the PCR was carried out. The data were produced by immunoSEQ multiplex PCR, yet TCRdb's version contains in-frame clones alone and is incomplete. Of 170,000 or so clones listed, around 86% were seen once; the top ten hold roughly 1.6%. The material sequenced was PBMCs. The receptors come from a man aged 45-60 years in good health and CMV-seronegative.

This clone appeared once. This chain links TRBV6-5 with TRBJ2-5, with 9 bases identical to TRBD1. Germline loops: CDR1 MNHEY, CDR2 SVGAGI. With V trimmed by 2 bases and J by 5 bases, 6 bases remained unmatched. The CDR3 has 15 amino acids. The CDR3 spells CASSYDRGGLETQYF. CDR3 DNA sequence: TGTGCCAGCAGTTACGACAGGGGGGGATTGGAGACCCAGTACTTC.

The chain carries TRBV2 and TRBJ1-5; maybe TRBD1 (5 bases). V lost 7 bases, J lost 6 bases, and 13 bases lay in between. The CDR3 contains 13 residues. Per the germline V gene, CDR1 is SNHLY and CDR2 is FYNNEI. CDR3 sequence (DNA): TGTGCCAGCACCGACAGCCCTTTTCAGCCCCAGCATTTT. Translation: CASTDSPFQPQHF.

The J gene is TRBJ2-1, the V gene TRBV4-2; possibly TRBD1 for D (6 bases). V was cut by 4 bases and J by 4 bases, with 14 bases left in between. This CDR3 region has 15 residues. CDR1 LGHNA and CDR2 YNFKEQ come from the germline V gene. The CDR3 nucleotides are TGTGCCAGCAGCCTACTCCGCGGACAGTACAATGAGCAGTTCTTC. Residues: CASSLLRGQYNEQFF.

The chain links TRBV28 to TRBJ1-3, with D uncertain. The germline gives CDR1 MDHEN, CDR2 SYDVKM. V lost 5 bases, J lost 4 bases, and 15 bases lay in between. The CDR3 extends over 15 amino acids. CDR3 nucleotide sequence: TGTGCCAGCAGTCCCTATTCAAACTCCGGAAACACCATATATTTT. It is translated as CASSPYSNSGNTIYF.

This chain joins TRBV28 and TRBJ1-5; no definite D call. Trimming pared 1 base from V and 3 bases from J, leaving 7 bases between. The CDR3 spans 14 residues. Germline V gives CDR1 MDHEN, CDR2 SYDVKM. The CDR3 sequence: CASSLSQYNQPQHF. The DNA for the CDR3 is TGTGCCAGCAGTTTATCACAGTACAATCAGCCCCAGCATTTT.

About this clone itself: The junction departs from the called germline gene at one end, perhaps through a read error. The chain recombines TRBV7-9 with TRBJ2-1, with D uncertain. Germline CDR1 and CDR2: SEHNR and FQNEAQ (reference sequence). The length of the CDR3 is 13 residues. Written as DNA, the CDR3 is TGTTCCAGCAGCCCCAACTCCTACAATGAGCAGTTCTTC. Amino acid sequence: CSSSPNSYNEQFF.

This clone turned up a few times. The V call is TRBV5-5, the J call TRBJ2-7, with 7 positions matching TRBD2. The V and J ends lost 1 base and 3 bases, in that order; junction bases with no gene match: 4. The CDR3 consists of 14 residues. Germline loops: CDR1 SGHKS, CDR2 YYEKEE (reference sequence). The CDR3 region is CASSLWEGNYEQYF. CDR3 bases: TGTGCCAGCAGCTTGTGGGAGGGAAACTACGAGCAGTACTTC.

This clone was found once. One end of the junction is discordant with germline, which a read error may explain. This chain joins TRBV28 and TRBJ1-2; perhaps TRBD1 as D (5 bases). CDR3 length: 15 residues. The germline CDR1 and CDR2 sequences are MDHEN and SYDVKM. This chain's CDR3 is CASSLEFGKDTRLAF. The CDR3 DNA reads TGTGCCAGCAGTTTAGAGTTTGGCAAGGACACCAGGCTCGCCTTC.

This clone was seen just once. The V and J genes are TRBV7-9 and TRBJ2-7; 10 bases match TRBD1. Trimming at V came to 4 bases and at J to 0 bases, leaving 3 bases not matched to a gene. CDR1 and CDR2 (germline): SEHNR, FQNEAQ (reference sequence). The CDR3 has 15 residues. The DNA of the CDR3 is TGTGCCAGCAGCTCCGGACAGGGGGGCTCCTACGAGCAGTACTTC. Its protein product is CASSSGQGGSYEQYF.

The chain combines TRBV11-3 with TRBJ2-1; D is perhaps TRBD2 (7 bases). V was cut by 5 bases and J by 7 bases, with 15 bases left in between. The CDR3 loop spans 14 amino acids. Germline lookup yields CDR1 SGHNT and CDR2 YENEEA. CDR3 nucleotides: TGTGCCAGCAGCGCCGAGGGGGACTATAATGAGCAGTTCTTC. Encoded protein: CASSAEGDYNEQFF. The full variable domain, with the rest looked up from reference TRBV11-3 and TRBJ2-1, is EAGVVQSPRYKIIEKKQPVAFWCNPISGHNTLYWYLQNLGQGPELLIRYENEEAVDDSQLPKDRFSAERLKGVDSTLKIQPAELGDSAVYLCASSAEGDYNEQFFGPGTRLTVL.

This clone was seen more than once but under ten times. The J gene is TRBJ2-5, the V gene TRBV5-5; 9 positions agree with TRBD1. J was trimmed by 5 bases and V by 3 bases; bases with no gene match: 5. CDR3 size: 14 residues. The germline CDR1 and CDR2 sequences are SGHKS and YYEKEE (reference sequence). CDR3 amino acids: CASSWGTGSETQYF. CDR3 DNA: TGTGCCAGCAGCTGGGGGACAGGGAGCGAGACCCAGTACTTC.

The V call is TRBV7-2, the J call TRBJ2-1; 9 nucleotides agree with TRBD2. Trimming removed 2 bases from V and 8 bases from J; junction bases left unmatched: 10. The germline V gene has CDR1 SGHTA and CDR2 FQGNSA. The CDR3 length is 16 residues. CDR3: CASSLYLLAGAHEQFF. In DNA form, the CDR3 reads TGTGCCAGCAGCTTATATTTACTAGCGGGCGCCCATGAGCAGTTCTTC.

This clone was counted a single time. The chain combines TRBV27 with TRBJ2-1; perhaps TRBD1 as D (5 bases). This CDR3 spans 16 amino acids. Trimming took 6 bases from V and 0 from J, leaving 15 bases between them. Germline CDR1 is MNHEY and CDR2 is SMNVEV (reference sequence). CDR3 bases: TGTGCCAGCAGCCCTCTAGGGGCAGGCTCCTACAATGAGCAGTTCTTC. It yields the protein CASSPLGAGSYNEQFF.

The CDR3 reads CASKPGGWDTIYF. The CDR3 DNA reads as TGTGCCAGTAAGCCAGGGGGCTGGGACACCATATATTTT. V is TRBV19 and J is TRBJ1-3; 8 bases agree with TRBD1. The germline V gene encodes CDR1 LNHDA and CDR2 SQIVND (reference sequence). The CDR3 is made up of 13 amino acids. The J segment lost 8 bases and the V segment lost 7 bases, leaving 7 bases of the junction unmatched.

The chain employs TRBV6-1 and TRBJ2-7; maybe TRBD1 (6 bases). V was trimmed by 5 bases and J by 0 bases, leaving 11 bases between them. The germline CDR1 and CDR2 sequences are MNHNS and SASEGT. This CDR3 region has 14 residues. The chain's CDR3 is CASSPGQISYEQYF. The DNA of the CDR3 is TGTGCCAGCAGTCCCGGACAGATCTCCTACGAGCAGTACTTC.

The chain uses TRBV15 and TRBJ2-7, with D perhaps TRBD1 (6 bases). This CDR3 comprises 15 residues. Germline-derived CDR1 and CDR2 are LNHNV and YYDKDF (reference sequence). V was cut by 0 bases and J by 2 bases, with 11 bases left in between. CDR3 protein: CATSRDGTTAYEQYF. The DNA for the CDR3 is TGTGCCACCAGCAGAGATGGGACAACGGCCTACGAGCAGTACTTC.

The gene calls are TRBV9 and TRBJ1-1; 8 nucleotides align to TRBD1. Germline assignment: CDR1 SGDLS and CDR2 YYNGEE. Trimming at V came to 3 bases and at J to 4 bases, leaving 8 bases not matched to a gene. This CDR3 is built from 15 residues. The CDR3 here is CASSDRQGLATEAFF. In DNA, the CDR3 is TGTGCCAGCAGCGACCGACAGGGGCTGGCCACTGAAGCTTTCTTT.

The chain employs TRBV19 and TRBJ2-3; 9 nucleotides line up with TRBD1. CDR3 size: 15 residues. Germline CDR1 is LNHDA and CDR2 is SQIVND (reference sequence). V shed 3 bases, J shed 3 bases, and the junction held 4 bases outside the gene matches. The CDR3 region has the DNA TGTGCCAGTAGTATCGGGACAGGGTGGACAGATACGCAGTATTTT. Its translation: CASSIGTGWTDTQYF. Filled out from reference TRBV19 and TRBJ2-3, the complete variable domain reads DGGITQSPKYLFRKEGQNVTLSCEQNLNHDAMYWYRQDPGQGLRLIYYSQIVNDFQKGDIAEGYSVSREKKESFPLTVTSAQKNPTAFYLCASSIGTGWTDTQYFGPGTRLTVL.

This chain joins TRBV18 and TRBJ1-4; D might be TRBD1 (5 bases). Germline assignment: CDR1 KGHSH and CDR2 LQKENI. This CDR3 comprises 16 residues. The V and J ends lost 3 bases and 5 bases respectively, with 16 bases between them. The CDR3 sequence is CASSPAQRQMNEKLFF. The CDR3 region has the DNA TGTGCCAGCTCACCTGCCCAGCGACAGATGAATGAAAAACTGTTTTTT. Using reference TRBV18 and TRBJ1-4 for the parts outside the CDR3, the full variable domain is NAGVMQNPRHLVRRRGQEARLRCSPMKGHSHVYWYRQLPEEGLKFMVYLQKENIIDESGMPKERFSAEFPKEGPSILRIQQVVRGDSAAYFCASSPAQRQMNEKLFFGSGTQLSVL.

The chain carries TRBV9 and TRBJ2-3; a weak D match, TRBD2 (6 bases). The V end was cut by 4 bases, the J end by 0 bases, with 18 bases between. Germline V gene lookup returns CDR1 SGDLS and CDR2 YYNGEE. The CDR3 totals 17 residues. The CDR3 nucleotides read TGTGCCAGCAGCCCGCGTATCGGGGGTTATAGCACAGATACGCAGTATTTT. Translated, it gives CASSPRIGGYSTDTQYF.

The chain uses TRBV9 and TRBJ2-3; 7 bases line up with TRBD1. The J segment lost 3 bases and the V segment lost 3 bases, leaving 22 bases of the junction unmatched. The CDR3 extends over 20 amino acids. Germline CDR1 and CDR2: SGDLS and YYNGEE. The CDR3 nucleotides read TGTGCCAGCAGCGCTACACCTTCCGGCAGGGGGATGTATCGAACAGATACGCAGTATTTT. As protein: CASSATPSGRGMYRTDTQYF.

V gene TRBV5-1 combines with J gene TRBJ2-1; 14 nucleotides align to TRBD2. V lost 4 bases to trimming and J lost 6 bases; unmatched junction nucleotides: 3. The CDR3 contains 15 residues. The germline V gene encodes CDR1 SGHRS and CDR2 YFSETQ. In DNA, the CDR3 is TGCGCCAGCAGCGGGACTAGCGGGGGCCTCAATGAGCAGTTCTTC. It codes for CASSGTSGGLNEQFF.